These T cell receptor beta chains were read from a single sample in a study of Graves' ophthalmopathy and Graves' hyperthyroidism. Each CDR3 protein is one row after TCRdb ran MiXCR on the multiplex PCR reads. The repertoire consists of roughly 700,000 distinct CDR3 sequences, with 35% to 50% occurring once and the leading ten covering 44%. The specimen sequenced was peripheral blood. The source is an adult man with Graves' ophthalmopathy. The CDR3 runs from the conserved cysteine through the conserved F or W. The D gene is left open where the match is weak. The size entry is marked missing in some rows and otherwise reads once, few, many or a size class.

D,size,J,V,CDR3,DNA
NA,NA,TRBJ2-5,TRBV6-5,CAGLPTVGTQYF,TGTGCCGGTCTACCCACGGTTGGGACCCAGTACTTC
NA,NA,TRBJ1-2,TRBV7-9,CASSSLRGAYGYTF,TGTGCCAGCAGCTCCTTGAGGGGCGCCTATGGCTACACCTTC
TRBD1,few,TRBJ1-1,TRBV20-1,CSAGTGTGNTEAFF,TGCAGTGCGGGAACCGGGACAGGGAACACTGAAGCTTTCTTT
TRBD2,NA,TRBJ2-2,TRBV20-1,CSARVPGTRGGELFF,TGCAGTGCGAGAGTACCCGGGACTAGGGGTGGGGAGCTGTTTTTT
TRBD2,few,TRBJ2-5,TRBV10-3,CASGGVAGHQETQYF,TGTGCCAGCGGAGGGGTAGCGGGGCACCAAGAGACCCAGTACTTC
TRBD1,many,TRBJ1-2,TRBV6-6,CASQRGQGYTF,TGTGCCAGCCAAAGGGGGCAAGGCTACACCTTC
NA,many,TRBJ1-6,TRBV2,CASSRGNLNSPLHF,TGTGCCAGCAGTAGGGGGAACCTAAATTCACCCCTCCACTTT
NA,NA,TRBJ2-5,TRBV5-1,CASSMYGTPKETQYF,TGCGCCAGCAGCATGTACGGGACACCTAAAGAGACCCAGTACTTC
TRBD2,NA,TRBJ2-2,TRBV5-4,CASSLGLAGDQAGELFF,TGTGCCAGCAGCCTCGGACTAGCGGGAGACCAGGCCGGGGAGCTGTTTTTT
NA,many,TRBJ2-5,TRBV7-9,CASSLATGRVETQYF,TGTGCCAGCAGCCTAGCGACAGGCCGGGTGGAGACCCAGTACTTC
TRBD2,NA,TRBJ2-7,TRBV11-1,CASSAGGDIIYEQYF,TGTGCCAGCAGTGCGGGGGGCGACATTATCTACGAGCAGTACTTC
NA,NA,TRBJ1-1,TRBV20-1,CSAREPTESTEAFF,TGCAGTGCTAGAGAACCGACGGAAAGCACTGAAGCTTTCTTT
NA,NA,TRBJ1-5,TRBV20-1,CSAREVSSNQPQHF,TGCAGTGCTAGAGAGGTCAGTAGCAATCAGCCCCAGCATTTT
NA,NA,TRBJ2-5,TRBV11-3,CASSLSGVYQETQYF,TGTGCCAGCAGCTTAAGTGGAGTGTACCAAGAGACCCAGTACTTC
NA,many,TRBJ1-5,TRBV2,CASSPNTGFGLQPQHF,TGTGCCAGCAGTCCCAACACGGGGTTCGGCCTCCAGCCCCAGCATTTT
NA,NA,TRBJ1-5,TRBV7-2,CASSLEMGVVQPQHF,TGTGCCAGCAGCTTAGAAATGGGGGTAGTTCAGCCCCAGCATTTT
NA,few,TRBJ1-4,TRBV7-9,CASSLGSTANEKLFF,TGTGCCAGCAGCTTAGGTTCAACAGCGAATGAAAAACTGTTTTTT
NA,NA,TRBJ1-1,TRBV10-3,CAISDGGGGGGKAFF,TGTGCCATCAGTGACGGGGGCGGGGGAGGTGGGAAAGCTTTCTTT
NA,many,TRBJ1-6,TRBV25-1,CASTGQTHNSPLHF,TGTGCCAGCACCGGACAGACCCATAATTCACCCCTCCACTTT
NA,NA,TRBJ2-5,TRBV11-2,CASSLTLGGQETQYF,TGTGCCAGCAGCCTCACTCTAGGGGGCCAAGAGACCCAGTACTTC
NA,many,TRBJ1-5,TRBV7-2,CASSLGIAQPQHF,TGTGCCAGCAGCTTAGGTATAGCTCAGCCCCAGCATTTT
NA,few,TRBJ2-7,TRBV7-6,CASSLDNGPYEQYF,TGTGCCAGCAGCTTAGATAACGGACCCTACGAGCAGTACTTC
NA,many,TRBJ1-1,TRBV20-1,CSAQERAGEAFF,TGCAGTGCCCAAGAGAGGGCAGGCGAAGCTTTCTTT
NA,NA,TRBJ2-3,TRBV7-9,CAAQGGPGTQYF,TGTGCCGCTCAGGGGGGCCCGGGTACGCAGTATTTT
TRBD1,many,TRBJ1-1,TRBV2,CASSEFGQGATEAFF,TGTGCCAGCAGTGAATTCGGACAGGGGGCTACTGAAGCTTTCTTT
TRBD1,NA,TRBJ2-6,TRBV2,CASSAAWTGSSGANVLTF,TGTGCCAGCAGTGCAGCATGGACAGGGAGCTCTGGGGCCAACGTCCTGACTTTC
NA,few,TRBJ1-2,TRBV2,CASSPPTSLSYGYTF,TGTGCCAGCAGCCCCCCTACGTCGCTTTCCTATGGCTACACCTTC
NA,many,TRBJ1-4,TRBV9,CASSVGPSGGDEKLFF,TGTGCCAGCAGCGTGGGTCCATCCGGGGGTGATGAAAAACTGTTTTTT
TRBD1,many,TRBJ1-5,TRBV29-1,CSVGQGSNQPQHF,TGCAGCGTGGGACAGGGTAGCAATCAGCCCCAGCATTTT
NA,many,TRBJ1-2,TRBV10-3,CAIRPGQRVNGYTF,TGTGCCATCAGACCCGGACAGAGGGTTAATGGCTACACCTTC
NA,few,TRBJ2-5,TRBV6-5,CASSLQGHQETQYF,TGTGCCAGCAGTTTGCAGGGTCATCAAGAGACCCAGTACTTC
NA,many,TRBJ1-1,TRBV12-3/TRBV12-4,CASSLRGIDTEAFF,TGTGCCAGCAGTTTAAGAGGGATCGACACTGAAGCTTTCTTT
NA,NA,TRBJ1-6,TRBV6-5,CASSYSLPGAIHSPLHF,TGTGCCAGCAGTTACTCTCTCCCTGGGGCCATTCATTCACCCCTCCACTTT
TRBD1,few,TRBJ1-5,TRBV20-1,CSARGTGSNQPQHF,TGCAGTGCTAGGGGGACAGGGAGCAATCAGCCCCAGCATTTT
NA,few,TRBJ2-7,TRBV20-1,CSATKDSSYEQYF,TGCAGTGCGACAAAGGACAGCTCCTACGAGCAGTACTTC
NA,NA,TRBJ2-7,TRBV20-1,CSARGFRTESREQYF,TGCAGTGCTAGAGGTTTTAGGACGGAGTCCCGCGAGCAGTACTTC
TRBD1,few,TRBJ1-2,TRBV15,CAIAQGWYGYTF,TGTGCCATCGCACAGGGGTGGTATGGCTACACCTTC
TRBD2,NA,TRBJ2-2,TRBV7-9,CANPGLRGSGELFF,TGTGCCAACCCGGGACTAAGAGGGTCCGGGGAGCTGTTTTTT
TRBD1,NA,TRBJ1-1,TRBV12-3/TRBV12-4,CASSLTQGQMNTEAFF,TGTGCCAGCAGTTTAACCCAGGGACAGATGAACACTGAAGCTTTCTTT
NA,many,TRBJ2-5,TRBV5-1,CASSVTGTNQETQYF,TGCGCCAGCAGCGTTACCGGGACAAACCAAGAGACCCAGTACTTC
NA,NA,TRBJ2-7,TRBV11-1,CASSLIAGGLGIYEQYF,TGTGCCAGCAGCTTAATAGCCGGGGGGCTAGGGATCTACGAGCAGTACTTC
TRBD1,NA,TRBJ1-5,TRBV7-9,CASSLRGGDGQPQHF,TGTGCCAGCAGCCTCAGGGGGGGGGATGGTCAGCCCCAGCATTTT
NA,NA,TRBJ1-1,TRBV29-1,CSATDSNTEAFF,TGCAGCGCGACGGACAGCAACACTGAAGCTTTCTTT
NA,NA,TRBJ1-2,TRBV4-1,CASSGLPPTNYGYTF,TGCGCCAGCAGCGGACTCCCTCCGACTAACTATGGCTACACCTTC
NA,NA,TRBJ1-5,TRBV7-9,CASSSGQPSNQPQHF,TGTGCCAGCAGCTCCGGACAGCCTAGCAATCAGCCCCAGCATTTT
NA,NA,TRBJ1-2,TRBV7-2,CASRPGSNYGYTF,TGTGCCAGCAGGCCGGGGTCTAACTATGGCTACACCTTC
NA,NA,TRBJ1-2,TRBV11-2,CASSPRWGQLYGYTF,TGTGCCAGCAGCCCCCGGTGGGGGCAGCTCTATGGCTACACCTTC
NA,many,TRBJ2-5,TRBV7-9,CASSPTGTLGATQYF,TGTGCCAGCAGCCCAACCGGGACCCTGGGGGCAACCCAGTACTTC
NA,few,TRBJ2-6,TRBV7-9,CASSLGGPVSGANVLTF,TGTGCCAGCAGCTTAGGGGGGCCTGTCTCTGGGGCCAACGTCCTGACTTTC
TRBD1,NA,TRBJ1-4,TRBV6-1,CASKQGREKLFF,TGTGCCAGCAAACAGGGGCGCGAAAAACTGTTTTTT
NA,NA,TRBJ1-2,TRBV10-3,CASPSHPLGVWDGYTF,TGTGCCAGCCCCTCCCACCCACTGGGAGTGTGGGATGGCTACACCTTC
NA,many,TRBJ1-1,TRBV19,CASTGRGTEAFF,TGTGCCAGTACAGGTCGGGGGACTGAAGCTTTCTTT
NA,NA,TRBJ1-1,TRBV7-3,CASSLIAGGALAFF,TGTGCCAGCAGCTTAATAGCCGGGGGGGCATTGGCTTTCTTT
NA,many,TRBJ1-2,TRBV11-2,CASSGRQSYGYTF,TGTGCCAGCAGCGGTAGACAGAGCTATGGCTACACCTTC
NA,many,TRBJ1-2,TRBV2,CASSDLGRVQGYTF,TGTGCCAGCAGTGATCTGGGCAGGGTTCAGGGCTACACCTTC